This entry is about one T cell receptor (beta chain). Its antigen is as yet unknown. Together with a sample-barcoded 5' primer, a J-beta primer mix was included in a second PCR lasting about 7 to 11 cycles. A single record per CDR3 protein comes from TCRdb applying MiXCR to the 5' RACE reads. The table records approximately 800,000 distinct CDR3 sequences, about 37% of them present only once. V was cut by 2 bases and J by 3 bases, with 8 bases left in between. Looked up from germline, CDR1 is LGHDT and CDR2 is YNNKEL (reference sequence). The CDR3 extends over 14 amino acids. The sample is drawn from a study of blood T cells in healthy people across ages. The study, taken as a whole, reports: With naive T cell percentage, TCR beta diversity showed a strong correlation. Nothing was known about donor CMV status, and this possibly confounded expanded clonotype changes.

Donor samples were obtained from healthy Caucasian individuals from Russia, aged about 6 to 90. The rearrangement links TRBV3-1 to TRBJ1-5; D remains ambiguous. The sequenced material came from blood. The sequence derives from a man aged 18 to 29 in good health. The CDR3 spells CASSQKGANQPQHF. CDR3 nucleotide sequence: TGTGCCAGCAGCCAAAAAGGTGCCAATCAGCCCCAGCATTTT.